This T cell receptor beta chain was found in a study of tumor-infiltrating lymphocytes in localized non-small cell lung cancer. Across the study: Some samples were collected after neoadjuvant chemotherapy; smokers, never-smokers and several histologies were included. Study-level findings and limits: TCR sequencing covered a subset of patients with enough tissue. Different pieces of the same tissue went to different assays, confounding technical variation with intratumor heterogeneity. No T-cell fraction difference was seen between IM1 and IM2 tumors.

Sequenced by immunoSEQ multiplex PCR; TCRdb stores in-frame clones only, minus some. In the table there are about 15,000 clones, approximately 85% of which are singletons. The germline V gene encodes CDR1 MNHNS and CDR2 SASEGT. The CDR3 totals 14 residues. Trimming left V 2 bases short and J 7 bases short, with 11 bases between. In the case of this clone: No antigen is known for it.

This clonotype was obtained from a human donor with non-small cell lung cancer. Sequencing used lung tumor tissue. This rearrangement joins TRBV6-1 to TRBJ1-4; no firm D call. CDR3 region: CASSERWVREKLFF. CDR3 nucleotides: TGTGCCAGCAGTGAACGTTGGGTACGTGAAAAACTGTTTTTT.